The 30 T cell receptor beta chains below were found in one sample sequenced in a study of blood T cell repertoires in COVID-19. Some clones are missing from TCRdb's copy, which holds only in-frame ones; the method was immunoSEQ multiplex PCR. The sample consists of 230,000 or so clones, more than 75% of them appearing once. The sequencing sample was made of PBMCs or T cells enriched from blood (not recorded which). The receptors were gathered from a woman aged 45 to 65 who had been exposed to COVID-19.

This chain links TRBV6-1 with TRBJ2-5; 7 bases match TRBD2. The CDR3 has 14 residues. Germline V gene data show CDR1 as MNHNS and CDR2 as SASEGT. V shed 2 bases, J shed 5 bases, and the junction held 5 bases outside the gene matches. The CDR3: CASSERGVAETQYF. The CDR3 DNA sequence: TGTGCCAGCAGTGAACGGGGGGTGGCGGAGACCCAGTACTTC.

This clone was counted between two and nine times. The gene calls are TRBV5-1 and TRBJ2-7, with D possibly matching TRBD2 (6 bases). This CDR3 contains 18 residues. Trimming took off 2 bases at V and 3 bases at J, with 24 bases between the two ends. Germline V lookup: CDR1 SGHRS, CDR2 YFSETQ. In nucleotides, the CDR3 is TGCGCCAGCAGCTTTCCCAGGGAAGGACCCACCGGGGGCTACGAGCAGTACTTC. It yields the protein CASSFPREGPTGGYEQYF.

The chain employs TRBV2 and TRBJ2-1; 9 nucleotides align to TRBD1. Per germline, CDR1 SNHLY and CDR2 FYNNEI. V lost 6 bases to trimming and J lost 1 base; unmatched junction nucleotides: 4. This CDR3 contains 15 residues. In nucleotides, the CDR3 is TGTGCCAGCAGCTCCGGGACAGGGTCCTACAATGAGCAGTTCTTC. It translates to CASSSGTGSYNEQFF.

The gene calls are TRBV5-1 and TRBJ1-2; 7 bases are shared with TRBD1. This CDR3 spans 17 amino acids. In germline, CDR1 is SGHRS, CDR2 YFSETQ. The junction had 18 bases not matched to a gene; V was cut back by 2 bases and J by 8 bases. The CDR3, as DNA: TGCGCCAGCAGCTTTACAGTCCTGGGACAGCTCCAGTCGGGCTACACCTTC. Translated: CASSFTVLGQLQSGYTF.

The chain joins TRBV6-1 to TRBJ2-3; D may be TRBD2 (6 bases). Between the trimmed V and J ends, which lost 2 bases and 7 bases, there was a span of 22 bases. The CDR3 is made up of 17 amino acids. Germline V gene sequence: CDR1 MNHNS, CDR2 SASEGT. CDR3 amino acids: CASSEYMGRGLDYTQYF. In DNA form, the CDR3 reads TGTGCCAGCAGTGAATATATGGGTCGGGGGTTAGATTATACGCAGTATTTT.

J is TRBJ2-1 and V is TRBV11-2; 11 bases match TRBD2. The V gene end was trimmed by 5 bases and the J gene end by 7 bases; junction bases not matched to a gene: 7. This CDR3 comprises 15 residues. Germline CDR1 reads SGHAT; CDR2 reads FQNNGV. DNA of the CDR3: TGTGCCAGCAGCCAAATAGCGGGGGGGCCTAATGAGCAGTTCTTC. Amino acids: CASSQIAGGPNEQFF. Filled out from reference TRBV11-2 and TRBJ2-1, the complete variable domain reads EAGVAQSPRYKIIEKRQSVAFWCNPISGHATLYWYQQILGQGPKLLIQFQNNGVVDDSQLPKDRFSAERLKGVDSTLKIQPAKLEDSAVYLCASSQIAGGPNEQFFGPGTRLTVL.

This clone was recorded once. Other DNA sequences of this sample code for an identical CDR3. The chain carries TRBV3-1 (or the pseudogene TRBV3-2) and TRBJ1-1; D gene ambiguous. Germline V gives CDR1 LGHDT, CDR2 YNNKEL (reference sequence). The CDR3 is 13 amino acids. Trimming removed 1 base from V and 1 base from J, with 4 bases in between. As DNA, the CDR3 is TGTGCCAGCAGCCAAGCCAGGAACACTGAAGCTTTCTTT. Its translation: CASSQARNTEAFF.

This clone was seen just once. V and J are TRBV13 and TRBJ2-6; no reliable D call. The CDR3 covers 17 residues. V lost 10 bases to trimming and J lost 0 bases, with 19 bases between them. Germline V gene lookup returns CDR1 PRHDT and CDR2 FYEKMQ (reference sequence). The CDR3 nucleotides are TGTGCCACCAGTGGCTCCGGGTTACGCTCTGGGGCCAACGTCCTGACTTTC. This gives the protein CATSGSGLRSGANVLTF.

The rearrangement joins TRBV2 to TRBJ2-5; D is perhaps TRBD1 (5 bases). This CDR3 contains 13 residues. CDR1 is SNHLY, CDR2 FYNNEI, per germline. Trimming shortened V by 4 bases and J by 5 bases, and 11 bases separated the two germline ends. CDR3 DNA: TGTGCCAGCAGTGGGCAGGGCATGGAGACCCAGTACTTC. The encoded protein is CASSGQGMETQYF.

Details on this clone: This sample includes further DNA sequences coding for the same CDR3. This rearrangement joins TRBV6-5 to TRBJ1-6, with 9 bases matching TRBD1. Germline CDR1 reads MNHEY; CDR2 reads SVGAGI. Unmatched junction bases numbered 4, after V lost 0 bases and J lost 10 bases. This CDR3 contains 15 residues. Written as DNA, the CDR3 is TGTGCCAGCAGTTACTCCAACAGGGGGCAATCACCCCTCCACTTT. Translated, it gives CASSYSNRGQSPLHF.

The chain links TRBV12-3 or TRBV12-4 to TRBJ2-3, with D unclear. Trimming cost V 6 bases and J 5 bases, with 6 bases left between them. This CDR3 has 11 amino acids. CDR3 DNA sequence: TGTGCCAGCAGGACTGGAGATACGCAGTATTTT. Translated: CASRTGDTQYF.

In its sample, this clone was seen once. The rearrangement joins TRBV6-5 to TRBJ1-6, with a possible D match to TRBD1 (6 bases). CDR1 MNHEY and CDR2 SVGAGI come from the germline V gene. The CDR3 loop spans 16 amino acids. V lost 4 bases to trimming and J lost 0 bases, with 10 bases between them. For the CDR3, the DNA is TGTGCCAGCAGTTCACAGGGAAGCTCCTATAATTCACCCCTCCACTTT. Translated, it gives CASSSQGSSYNSPLHF.

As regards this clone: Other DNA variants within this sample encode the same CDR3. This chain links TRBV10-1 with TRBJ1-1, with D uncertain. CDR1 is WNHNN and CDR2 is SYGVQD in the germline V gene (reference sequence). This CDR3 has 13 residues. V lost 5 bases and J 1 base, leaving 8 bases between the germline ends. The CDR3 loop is CASSSTGNTEAFF. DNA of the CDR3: TGCGCCAGCAGTTCCACTGGGAACACTGAAGCTTTCTTT.

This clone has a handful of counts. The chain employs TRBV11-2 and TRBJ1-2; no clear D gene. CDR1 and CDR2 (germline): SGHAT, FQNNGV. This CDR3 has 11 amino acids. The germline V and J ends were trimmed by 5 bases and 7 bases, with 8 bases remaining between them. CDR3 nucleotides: TGTGCCAGCAGCCCAGGTCTTGGCTACACCTTC. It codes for CASSPGLGYTF.

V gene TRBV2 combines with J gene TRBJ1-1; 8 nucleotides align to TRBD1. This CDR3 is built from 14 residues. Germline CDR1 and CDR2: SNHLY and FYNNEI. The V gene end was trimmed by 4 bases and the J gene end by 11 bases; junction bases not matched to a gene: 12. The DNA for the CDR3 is TGTGCCAGCAGTGTCCTTAGGACAGGGACGGGGGCTTTCTTT. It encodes CASSVLRTGTGAFF. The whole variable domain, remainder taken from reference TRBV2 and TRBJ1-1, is EPEVTQTPSHQVTQMGQEVILRCVPISNHLYFYWYRQILGQKVEFLVSFYNNEISEKSEIFDDQFSVERPDGSNFTLKIRSTKLEDSAMYFCASSVLRTGTGAFFGQGTRLTVV.

CDR3 in amino acids: CASRNLTSGGAGGELFF. For the CDR3, the DNA is TGTGCCAGCAGGAACCTGACTAGCGGGGGGGCCGGCGGGGAGCTGTTTTTT. The chain employs TRBV6-8 and TRBJ2-2; 14 bases match TRBD2. Germline-derived CDR1 and CDR2 are MNHGY and SAAAGT. The CDR3 has 17 residues. Germline trimming cut 6 bases from V and 7 bases from J; bases unmatched to any gene: 10.

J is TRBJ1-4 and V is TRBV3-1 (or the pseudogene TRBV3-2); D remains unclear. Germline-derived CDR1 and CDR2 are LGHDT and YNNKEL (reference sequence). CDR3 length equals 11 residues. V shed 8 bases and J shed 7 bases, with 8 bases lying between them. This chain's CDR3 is CASSQAEKLFF. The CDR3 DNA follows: TGTGCCAGCTCCCAGGCTGAAAAACTGTTTTTT.

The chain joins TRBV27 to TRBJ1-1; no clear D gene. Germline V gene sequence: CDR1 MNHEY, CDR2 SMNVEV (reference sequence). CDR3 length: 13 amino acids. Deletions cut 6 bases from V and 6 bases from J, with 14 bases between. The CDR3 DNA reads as TGTGCCAGCAGCCTCGTTATGGAGGCTGAAGCTTTCTTT. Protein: CASSLVMEAEAFF.

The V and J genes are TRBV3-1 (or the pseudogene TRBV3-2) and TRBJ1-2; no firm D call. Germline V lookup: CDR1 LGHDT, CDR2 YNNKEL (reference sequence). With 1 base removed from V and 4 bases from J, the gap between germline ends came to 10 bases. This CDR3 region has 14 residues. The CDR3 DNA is TGTGCCAGCAGCCAAGCTAACTTCCCCTATGGCTACACCTTC. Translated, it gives CASSQANFPYGYTF.

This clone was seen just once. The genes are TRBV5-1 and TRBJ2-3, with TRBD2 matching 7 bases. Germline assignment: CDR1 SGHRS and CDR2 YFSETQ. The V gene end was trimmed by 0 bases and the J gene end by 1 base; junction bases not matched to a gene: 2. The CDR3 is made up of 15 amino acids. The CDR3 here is CASSLVTSGTDTQYF. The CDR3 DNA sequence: TGCGCCAGCAGCTTGGTTACTAGCGGCACAGATACGCAGTATTTT.

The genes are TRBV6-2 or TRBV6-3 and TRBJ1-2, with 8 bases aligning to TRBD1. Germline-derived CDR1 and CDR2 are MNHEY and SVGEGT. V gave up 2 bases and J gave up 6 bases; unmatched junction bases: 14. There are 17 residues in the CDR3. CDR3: CASSYGQGFSLRDGYTF. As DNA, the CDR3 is TGTGCCAGCAGTTACGGACAGGGTTTTTCTCTGCGGGATGGCTACACCTTC.

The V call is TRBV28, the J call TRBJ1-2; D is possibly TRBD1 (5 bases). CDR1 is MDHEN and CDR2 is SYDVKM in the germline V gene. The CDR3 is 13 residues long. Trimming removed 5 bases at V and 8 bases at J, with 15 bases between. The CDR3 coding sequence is TGTGCCAGCAGTACCGACAGCCCTGGGGGCTACACCTTC. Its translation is CASSTDSPGGYTF.

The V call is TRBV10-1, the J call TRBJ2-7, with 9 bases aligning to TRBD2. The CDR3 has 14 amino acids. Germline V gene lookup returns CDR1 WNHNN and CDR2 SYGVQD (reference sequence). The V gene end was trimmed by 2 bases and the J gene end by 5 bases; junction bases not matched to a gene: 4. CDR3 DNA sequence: TGCGCCAGCAGTGAGAGAATAGCGGGGGACGAGCAGTACTTC. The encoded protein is CASSERIAGDEQYF.

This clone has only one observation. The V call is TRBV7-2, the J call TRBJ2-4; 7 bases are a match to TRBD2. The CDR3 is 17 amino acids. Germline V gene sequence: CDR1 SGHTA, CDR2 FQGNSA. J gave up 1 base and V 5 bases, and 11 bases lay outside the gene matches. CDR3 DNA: TGTGCCAGCAGCCCCTCTTTGGAGGGAGGGGCCAAAAACATTCAGTACTTC. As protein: CASSPSLEGGAKNIQYF.

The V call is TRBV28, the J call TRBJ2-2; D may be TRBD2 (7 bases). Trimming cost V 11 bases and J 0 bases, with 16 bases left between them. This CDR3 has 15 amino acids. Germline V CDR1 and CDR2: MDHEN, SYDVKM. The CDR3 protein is CASWGGLSNTGELFF. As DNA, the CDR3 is TGTGCCTCCTGGGGGGGGCTTTCGAACACCGGGGAGCTGTTTTTT.

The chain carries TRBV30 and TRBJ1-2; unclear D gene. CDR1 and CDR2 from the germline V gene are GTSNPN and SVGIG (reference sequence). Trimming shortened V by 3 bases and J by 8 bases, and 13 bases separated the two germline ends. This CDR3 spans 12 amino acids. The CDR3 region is CAWSSTGQGYTF. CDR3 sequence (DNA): TGTGCCTGGAGCTCGACGGGTCAAGGCTACACCTTC.

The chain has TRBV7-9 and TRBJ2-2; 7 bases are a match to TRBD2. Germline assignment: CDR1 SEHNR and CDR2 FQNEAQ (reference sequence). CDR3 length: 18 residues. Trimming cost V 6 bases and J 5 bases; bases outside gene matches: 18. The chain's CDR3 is CASSYRGLLAGYTGELFF. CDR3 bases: TGTGCCAGCAGTTATAGGGGACTATTAGCCGGATATACCGGGGAGCTGTTTTTT.

The CDR3 protein is CAWSVPRVATQYF. The CDR3 coding sequence is TGTGCCTGGAGTGTCCCCAGGGTGGCAACCCAGTACTTC. The chain links TRBV30 to TRBJ2-5; a possible D gene is TRBD1 (5 bases). The CDR3 loop spans 13 amino acids. Germline values: CDR1 GTSNPN, CDR2 SVGIG (reference sequence). V was pared by 0 bases and J by 8 bases, with 13 bases between.

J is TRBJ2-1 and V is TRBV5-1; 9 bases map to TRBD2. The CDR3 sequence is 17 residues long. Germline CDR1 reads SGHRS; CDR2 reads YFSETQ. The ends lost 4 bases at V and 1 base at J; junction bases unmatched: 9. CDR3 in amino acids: CASSGERGAGSYNEQFF. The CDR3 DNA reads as TGCGCCAGCAGCGGCGAGCGGGGGGCAGGGTCCTACAATGAGCAGTTCTTC.

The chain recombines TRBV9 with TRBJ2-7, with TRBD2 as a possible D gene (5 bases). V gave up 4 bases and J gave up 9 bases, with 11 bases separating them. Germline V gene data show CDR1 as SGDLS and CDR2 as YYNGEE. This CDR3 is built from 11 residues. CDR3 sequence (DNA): TGTGCCAGCAGCTCCGGAGGCAGGCAGTACTTC. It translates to CASSSGGRQYF.